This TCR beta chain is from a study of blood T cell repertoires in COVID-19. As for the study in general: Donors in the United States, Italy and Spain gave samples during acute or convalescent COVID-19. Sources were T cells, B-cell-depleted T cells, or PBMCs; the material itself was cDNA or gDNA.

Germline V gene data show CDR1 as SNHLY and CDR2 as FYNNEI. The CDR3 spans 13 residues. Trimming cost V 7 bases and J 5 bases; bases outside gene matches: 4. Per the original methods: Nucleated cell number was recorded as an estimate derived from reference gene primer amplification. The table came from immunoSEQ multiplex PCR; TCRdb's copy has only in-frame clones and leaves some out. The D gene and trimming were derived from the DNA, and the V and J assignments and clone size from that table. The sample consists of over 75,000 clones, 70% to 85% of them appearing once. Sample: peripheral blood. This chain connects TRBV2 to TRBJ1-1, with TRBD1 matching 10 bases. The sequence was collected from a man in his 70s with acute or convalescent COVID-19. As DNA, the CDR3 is TGTGCCAGCAAACCGGGACAGGGGACTGAAGCTTTCTTT. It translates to CASKPGQGTEAFF.